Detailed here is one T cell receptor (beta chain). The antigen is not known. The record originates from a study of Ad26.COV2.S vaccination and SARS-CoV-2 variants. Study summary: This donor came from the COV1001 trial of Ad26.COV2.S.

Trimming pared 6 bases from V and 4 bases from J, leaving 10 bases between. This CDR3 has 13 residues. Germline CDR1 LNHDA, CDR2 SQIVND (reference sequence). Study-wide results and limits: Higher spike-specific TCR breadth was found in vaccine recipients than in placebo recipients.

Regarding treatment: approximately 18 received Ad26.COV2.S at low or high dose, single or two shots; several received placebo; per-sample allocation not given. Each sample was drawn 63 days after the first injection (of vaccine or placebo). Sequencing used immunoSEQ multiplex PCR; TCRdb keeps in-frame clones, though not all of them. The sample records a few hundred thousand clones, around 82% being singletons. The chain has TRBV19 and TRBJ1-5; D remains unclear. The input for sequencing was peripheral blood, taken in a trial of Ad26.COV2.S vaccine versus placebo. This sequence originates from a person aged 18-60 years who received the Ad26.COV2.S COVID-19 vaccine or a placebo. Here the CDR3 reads CASSPPGNQPQHF. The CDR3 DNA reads TGTGCCAGTAGCCCGCCGGGAAATCAGCCCCAGCATTTT.